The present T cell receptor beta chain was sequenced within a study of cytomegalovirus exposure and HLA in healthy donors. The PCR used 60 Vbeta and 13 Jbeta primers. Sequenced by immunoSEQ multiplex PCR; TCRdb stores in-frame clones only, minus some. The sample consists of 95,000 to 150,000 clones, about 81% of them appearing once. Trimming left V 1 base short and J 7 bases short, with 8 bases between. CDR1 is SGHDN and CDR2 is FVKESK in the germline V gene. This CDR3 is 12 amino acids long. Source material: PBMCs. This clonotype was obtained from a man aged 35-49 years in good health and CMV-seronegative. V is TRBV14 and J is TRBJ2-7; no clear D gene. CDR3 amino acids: CASSQVRWEQYF. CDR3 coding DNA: TGTGCCAGCAGCCAAGTGAGGTGGGAGCAGTACTTC. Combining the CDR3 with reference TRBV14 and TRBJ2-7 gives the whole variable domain EAGVTQFPSHSVIEKGQTVTLRCDPISGHDNLYWYRRVMGKEIKFLLHFVKESKQDESGMPNNRFLAERTGGTYSTLKVQPAELEDSGVYFCASSQVRWEQYFGPGTRLTVT.